This TCR beta chain was found in a study of T cells in Graves' hyperthyroidism and ophthalmopathy. The study, taken as a whole, reports: The model predicted ophthalmopathy a median around 6.5 months before onset.

This clonotype has more than one count but fewer than ten. Its antigen remains unidentified. There were TCR beta CDR3 regions amplified from RNA transcripts. HTBI primers were used for first-round RT-PCR of the TCR CDR3. TCRdb reanalysed the multiplex PCR reads using MiXCR and keeps one entry per CDR3 protein. The sample has 600,000 or so distinct CDR3 sequences, around 16% seen once; the top ten hold around 3.9%. Patients showing uncontrolled infection, other autoimmune disease, pregnancy or lactation were ineligible. Fresh peripheral blood, around 9.5 ml, yielded the PBMCs. Looked up from germline, CDR1 is SEHNR and CDR2 is FQNEAQ (reference sequence). Deletions cut 1 base from V and 0 bases from J, with 8 bases between. The CDR3 runs 15 residues.

This sequence originates from a woman aged 30 to 39 with Graves' hyperthyroidism. The specimen sequenced was blood. The chain has TRBV7-9 and TRBJ2-3; D is uncertain. The CDR3 here is CASSLGAPSTDTQYF. Here the CDR3 DNA reads TGTGCCAGCAGCTTAGGGGCCCCTAGCACAGATACGCAGTATTTT.